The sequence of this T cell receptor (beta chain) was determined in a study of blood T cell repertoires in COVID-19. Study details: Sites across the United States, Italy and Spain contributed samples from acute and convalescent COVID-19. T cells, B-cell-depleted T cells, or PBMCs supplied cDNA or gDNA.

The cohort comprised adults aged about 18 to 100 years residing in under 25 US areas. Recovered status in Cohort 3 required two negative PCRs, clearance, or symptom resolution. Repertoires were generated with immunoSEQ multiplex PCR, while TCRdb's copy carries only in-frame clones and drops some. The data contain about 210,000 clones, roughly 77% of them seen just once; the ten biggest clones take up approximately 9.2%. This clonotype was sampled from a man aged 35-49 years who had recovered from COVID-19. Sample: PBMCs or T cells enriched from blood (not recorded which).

CDR3 sequence (DNA): TGCGCCAGCAGCCAAAGGACAGGCTTCCCCTACGAGCAGTACTTC. Its translation: CASSQRTGFPYEQYF. The chain has TRBV4-1 and TRBJ2-7, with TRBD1 matching 7 bases. The V segment lost 2 bases and the J segment 2 bases; nucleotides outside the gene matches: 6. Germline V gives CDR1 MGHRA, CDR2 YSYEKL. The CDR3 sequence is 15 residues long.